These 4 T cell receptor beta chains came from one sample sequenced in a study of T cells in Graves' hyperthyroidism and ophthalmopathy. The investigators amplified TCR beta CDR3 regions from RNA transcripts. During a first-round RT-PCR of the TCR CDR3, the HTBI primer set was used. TCRdb passed the multiplex PCR reads through MiXCR, listing each CDR3 protein once. The data hold 750,000 to 900,000 distinct CDR3 sequences, with 35% to 40% observed a single time. The source material was blood. Receptor source: a man younger than 35 with Graves' hyperthyroidism.

With regard to this clonotype: A much larger clone lies a single base off, so this may be a read error. The chain recombines TRBV29-1 with TRBJ2-7; 10 bases are a match to TRBD1. Germline values: CDR1 SQVTM, CDR2 ANQGSEA. This CDR3 has 15 residues. CDR3 loop: CANSSTRDRGHEQYF. DNA for the CDR3: TGTGCCAACAGCTCAACCCGGGACAGGGGCCACGAGCAGTACTTC.

This chain links TRBV5-6 with TRBJ2-7; D possibly corresponds to TRBD1 (8 bases). Looked up from germline, CDR1 is SGHDT and CDR2 is YYEEEE. The ends were cut back, 4 bases at V and 4 bases at J, with 18 bases in the middle. The CDR3 is 15 residues long. CDR3 bases: TGTGCCAGCAGCCAGGGGGCTGCGGGAGCTTACGAGCAGTACTTC. It is translated as CASSQGAAGAYEQYF.

This chain uses TRBV19 with TRBJ2-7, with no clear D. The length of the CDR3 is 13 residues. In germline, CDR1 is LNHDA, CDR2 SQIVND (reference sequence). V lost 7 bases to trimming and J lost 6 bases, with 16 bases between them. The CDR3 sequence: CASKQPHLGEQYF. CDR3 DNA sequence: TGTGCCAGTAAACAGCCTCATCTGGGCGAGCAGTACTTC. Combining the CDR3 with reference TRBV19 and TRBJ2-7 gives the whole variable domain DGGITQSPKYLFRKEGQNVTLSCEQNLNHDAMYWYRQDPGQGLRLIYYSQIVNDFQKGDIAEGYSVSREKKESFPLTVTSAQKNPTAFYLCASKQPHLGEQYFGPGTRLTVT.

As to this clonotype: A read error may explain this, as a much larger clone is one base away. This rearrangement joins TRBV7-8 to TRBJ2-7, with TRBD2 matching 8 bases. The germline V gene encodes CDR1 SGHVS and CDR2 FQNEAQ. The J segment lost 6 bases and the V segment lost 4 bases, leaving 8 bases of the junction unmatched. The CDR3 extends over 14 amino acids. The DNA of the CDR3 is TGTGCCAGCAGCTCGGGAGGGCAGGAGGCCGAGCAGTACTTC. This encodes CASSSGGQEAEQYF.